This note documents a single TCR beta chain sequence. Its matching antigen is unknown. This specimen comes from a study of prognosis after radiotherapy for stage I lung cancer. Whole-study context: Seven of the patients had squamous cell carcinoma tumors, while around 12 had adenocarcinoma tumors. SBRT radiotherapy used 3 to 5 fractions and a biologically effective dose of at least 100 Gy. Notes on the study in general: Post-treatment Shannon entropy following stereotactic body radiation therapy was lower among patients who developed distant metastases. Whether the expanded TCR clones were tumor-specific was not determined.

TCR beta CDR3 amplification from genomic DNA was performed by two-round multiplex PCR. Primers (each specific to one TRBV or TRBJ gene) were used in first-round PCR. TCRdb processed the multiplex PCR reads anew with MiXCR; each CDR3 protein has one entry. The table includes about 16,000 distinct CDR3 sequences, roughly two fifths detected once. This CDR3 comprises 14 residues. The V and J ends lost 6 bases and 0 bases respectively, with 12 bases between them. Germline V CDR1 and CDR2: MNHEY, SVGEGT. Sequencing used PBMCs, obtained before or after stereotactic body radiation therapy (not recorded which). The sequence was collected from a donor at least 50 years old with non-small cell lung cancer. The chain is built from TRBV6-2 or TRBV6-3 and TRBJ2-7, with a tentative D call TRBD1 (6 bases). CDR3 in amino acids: CASRGHWSSYEQYF. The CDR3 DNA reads TGTGCCAGCAGGGGACATTGGAGCTCCTACGAGCAGTACTTC.